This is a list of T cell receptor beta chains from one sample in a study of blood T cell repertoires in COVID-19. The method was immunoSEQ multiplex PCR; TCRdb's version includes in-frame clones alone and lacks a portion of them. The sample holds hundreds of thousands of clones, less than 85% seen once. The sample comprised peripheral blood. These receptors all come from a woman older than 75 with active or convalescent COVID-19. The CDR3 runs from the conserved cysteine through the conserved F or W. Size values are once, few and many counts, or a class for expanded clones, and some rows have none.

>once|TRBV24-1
CATSDLMGRSFNEQFF
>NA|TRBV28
CASRPARPGLNTEAFF
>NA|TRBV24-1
CATSAVGGTEAFF
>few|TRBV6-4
CASRITGEIGELFF
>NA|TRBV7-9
CASSSNSYEQYF
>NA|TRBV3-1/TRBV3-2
CASSITSGNTIYF
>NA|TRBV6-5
CASSYYRENQPQHF
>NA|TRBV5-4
CASSLFSGGYNEQFF
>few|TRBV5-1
CASSSGEGLVSDTQYF
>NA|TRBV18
CASSPQGQGQTEAFF
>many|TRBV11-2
CASSLDAGRNQPQHF
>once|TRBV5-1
CASSLPPTGNTEAFF
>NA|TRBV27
CASSLYGDRIYLFF
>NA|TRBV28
CASSVTGTGGDQPQHF
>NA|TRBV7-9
CASTSSTGNQPQHF
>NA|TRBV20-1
CSATPNEQFF
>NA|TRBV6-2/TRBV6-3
CASSYPSGSGRASVGREQFF
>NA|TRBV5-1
CASSLIGGEETQYF
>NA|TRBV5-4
CASSLTSGDEQYF
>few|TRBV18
CASSQQGFGSGNTIYF
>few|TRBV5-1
CASRHRTAWETNYGYTF
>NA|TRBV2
CASKGGDEKLFF
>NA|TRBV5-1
CASSSRTSGGNTGELFF
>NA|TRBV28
CASSSAGTGGVSQPQHF
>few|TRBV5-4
CASSLGGQYSPLHF
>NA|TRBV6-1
CASSEAWGRARGYTF
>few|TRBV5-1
CASSLTSALSGETQYF
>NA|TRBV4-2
CASSQDRAAPGSTQYF
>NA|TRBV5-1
CASRSGSGANTEAFF
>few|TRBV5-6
CASSLFIGQGTEAFF
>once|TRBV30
CAWSDGGIIYNSPLHF
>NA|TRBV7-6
CASSLFRGEIPFF
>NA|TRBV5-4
CASTISGSSYEQYF
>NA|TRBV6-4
CASSGGASGTQYF
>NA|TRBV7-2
CASSLVGGRAGELFF
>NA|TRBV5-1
CASSLGNRDNSPLHF
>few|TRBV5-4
CASSLEGQLGNYGYTF
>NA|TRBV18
CASSTRQGSYNEQFF
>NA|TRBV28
CASSLNPTADSGNTIYF
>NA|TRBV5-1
CASSLALAGASDTQYF
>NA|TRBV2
CATTRAGSYNEQFF
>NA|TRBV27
CASSLGPETQYF
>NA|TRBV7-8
CASSLETGGVNSPLHF
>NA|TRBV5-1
CASSARGRLYEQYF
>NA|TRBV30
CAWSVRVAGGPQETQYF
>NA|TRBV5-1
CASRTGGSWGYNEQFF
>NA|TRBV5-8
CASSAGWTGDEKLFF
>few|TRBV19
CASRRETGNTEAFF
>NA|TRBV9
CASSSGGYNEQFF
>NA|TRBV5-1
CASTQSTGFEQYF
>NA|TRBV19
CASRPDRTRTNEKLFF
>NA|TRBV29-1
CSVARGGQGYF
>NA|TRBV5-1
CASSLGRGVSSYNEQFF
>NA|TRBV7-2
CASSLVSPGELFF
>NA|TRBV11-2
CASSLDRGTETQYF
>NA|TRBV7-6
CASSLQGYTSQSTDTQYF
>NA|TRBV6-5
CASRGAQHSNQPQHF
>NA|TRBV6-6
CASSRGLASNGEQYF
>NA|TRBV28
CAASPLAANTGELFF